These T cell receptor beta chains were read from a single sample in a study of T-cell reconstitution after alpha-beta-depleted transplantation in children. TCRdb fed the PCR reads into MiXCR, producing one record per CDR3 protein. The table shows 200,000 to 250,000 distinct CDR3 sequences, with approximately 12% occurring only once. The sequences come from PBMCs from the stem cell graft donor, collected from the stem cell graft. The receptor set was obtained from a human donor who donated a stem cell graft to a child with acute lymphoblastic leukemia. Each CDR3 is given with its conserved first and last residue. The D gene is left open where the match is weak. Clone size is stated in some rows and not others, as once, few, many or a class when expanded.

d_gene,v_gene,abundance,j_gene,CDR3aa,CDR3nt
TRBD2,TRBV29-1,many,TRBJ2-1,CSVAISGGINEQFF,TGCAGCGTTGCGATTAGCGGGGGGATTAATGAGCAGTTCTTC
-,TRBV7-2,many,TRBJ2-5,CASSSRERQETQYF,TGTGCCAGCAGCTCGAGGGAGAGACAAGAGACCCAGTACTTC
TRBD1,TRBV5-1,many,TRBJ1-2,CASSQLTGENYGYTF,TGCGCCAGCAGCCAACTGACAGGGGAAAACTATGGCTACACCTTC
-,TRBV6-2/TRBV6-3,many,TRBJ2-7,CASLTALSYEQYF,TGTGCCAGCTTAACAGCTTTAAGCTACGAGCAGTACTTC
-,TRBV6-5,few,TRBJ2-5,CASRNSWGGETQYF,TGTGCCAGCAGAAACTCGTGGGGAGGAGAGACCCAGTACTTC
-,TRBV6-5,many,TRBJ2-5,CASSYSKGLGTQYF,TGTGCCAGCAGTTACTCCAAGGGGCTGGGGACCCAGTACTTC
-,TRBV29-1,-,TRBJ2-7,CSAQGGGYEQYF,TGCAGCGCGCAGGGCGGTGGCTACGAGCAGTACTTC
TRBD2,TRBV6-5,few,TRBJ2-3,CASSLPSGGPADTQYF,TGTGCCAGCAGTTTGCCTAGCGGGGGGCCCGCAGATACGCAGTATTTT
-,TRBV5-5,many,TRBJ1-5,CASSVTALEPQHF,TGTGCCAGCAGCGTGACAGCCTTAGAGCCCCAGCATTTT
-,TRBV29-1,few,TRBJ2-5,CSVRGLGTQETQYF,TGCAGCGTCCGGGGGCTGGGAACCCAAGAGACCCAGTACTTC
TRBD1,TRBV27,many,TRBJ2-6,CASSSRPGQGKAGANVLTF,TGTGCCAGCAGTTCCCGGCCGGGACAGGGAAAGGCCGGGGCCAACGTCCTGACTTTC
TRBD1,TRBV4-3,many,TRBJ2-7,CASSPGSGTDYEQYF,TGCGCCAGCAGCCCCGGCTCCGGGACAGATTACGAGCAGTACTTC
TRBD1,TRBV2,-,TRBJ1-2,CASSEGQGVYAYGYTF,TGTGCCAGCAGTGAAGGACAGGGGGTTTACGCCTATGGCTACACCTTC
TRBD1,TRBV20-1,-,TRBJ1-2,CSARFPGQINYGYTF,TGCAGTGCTAGGTTTCCGGGACAGATAAACTATGGCTACACCTTC
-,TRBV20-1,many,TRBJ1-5,CSALMGGRGQPQHF,TGCAGTGCCCTGATGGGGGGTCGAGGACAGCCCCAGCATTTT
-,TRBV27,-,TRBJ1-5,CASSQNPFDQPQHF,TGTGCCAGCAGTCAGAATCCGTTCGATCAGCCCCAGCATTTT